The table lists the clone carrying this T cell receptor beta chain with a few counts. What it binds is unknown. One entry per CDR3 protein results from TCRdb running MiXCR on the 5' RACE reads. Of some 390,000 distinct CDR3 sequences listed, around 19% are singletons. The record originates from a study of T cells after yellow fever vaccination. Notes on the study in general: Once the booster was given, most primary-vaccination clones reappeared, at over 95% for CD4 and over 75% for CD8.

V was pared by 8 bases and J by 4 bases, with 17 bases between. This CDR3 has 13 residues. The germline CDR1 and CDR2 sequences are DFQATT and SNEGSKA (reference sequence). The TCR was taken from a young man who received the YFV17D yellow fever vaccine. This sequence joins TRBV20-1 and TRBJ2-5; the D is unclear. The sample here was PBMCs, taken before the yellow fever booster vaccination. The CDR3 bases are TGCAGTCCGATGGGCTCGGATGTAGAGACCCAGTACTTC. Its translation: CSPMGSDVETQYF.